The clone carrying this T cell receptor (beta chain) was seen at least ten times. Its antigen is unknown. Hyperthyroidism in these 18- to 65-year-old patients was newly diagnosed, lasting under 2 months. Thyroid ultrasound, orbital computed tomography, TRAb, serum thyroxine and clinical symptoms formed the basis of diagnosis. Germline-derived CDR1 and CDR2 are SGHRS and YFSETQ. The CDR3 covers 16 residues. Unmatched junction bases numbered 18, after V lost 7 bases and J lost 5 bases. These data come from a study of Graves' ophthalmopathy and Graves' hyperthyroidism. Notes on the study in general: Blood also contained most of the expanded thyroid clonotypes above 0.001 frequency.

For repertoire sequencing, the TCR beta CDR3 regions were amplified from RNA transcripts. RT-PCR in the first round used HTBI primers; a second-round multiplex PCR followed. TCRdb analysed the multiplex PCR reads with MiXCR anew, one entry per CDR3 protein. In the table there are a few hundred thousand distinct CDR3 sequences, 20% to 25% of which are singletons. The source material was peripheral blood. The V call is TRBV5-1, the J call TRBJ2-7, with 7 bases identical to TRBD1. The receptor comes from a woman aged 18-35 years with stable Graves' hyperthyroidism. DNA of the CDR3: TGCGCCAGCCGAACCTGGAAGCTGGACAGGATCCACGAGCAGTACTTC. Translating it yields CASRTWKLDRIHEQYF.